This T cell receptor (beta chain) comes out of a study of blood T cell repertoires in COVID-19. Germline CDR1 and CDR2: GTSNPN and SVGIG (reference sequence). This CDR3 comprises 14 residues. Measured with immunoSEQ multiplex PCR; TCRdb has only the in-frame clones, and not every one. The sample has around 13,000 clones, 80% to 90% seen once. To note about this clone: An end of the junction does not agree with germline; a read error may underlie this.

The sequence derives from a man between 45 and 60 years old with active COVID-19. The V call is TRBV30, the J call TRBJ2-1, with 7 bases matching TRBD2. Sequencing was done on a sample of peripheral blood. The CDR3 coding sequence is TGTGCTTGGAGGGGCGGGAGTTCCTACAATGAGCAGTTCTTC. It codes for CAWRGGSSYNEQFF.